Shown below are 32 T cell receptor beta chains from a single sample sequenced in a study of identical twins. TCRdb called the 5' RACE reads again in MiXCR, with one record for every CDR3 protein. The profile shows around 490,000 distinct CDR3 sequences, about 22% of them singletons. The same sample was also used in a study of yellow fever vaccine responses in identical twins.

Sequenced sample: CD4+ T cells sorted from blood. The source of these receptors is a young woman in good health.

There are a few counts of this clonotype. The V and J genes are TRBV20-1 and TRBJ2-5, with D perhaps TRBD2 (5 bases). Germline CDR1 and CDR2: DFQATT and SNEGSKA (reference sequence). This CDR3 comprises 12 residues. V was clipped by 6 bases and J by 5 bases, with 13 bases between them. The CDR3 coding sequence is TGCAGTGCCACTCCTAGCACGGAGACCCAGTACTTC. Translating gives CSATPSTETQYF.

This clonotype was observed a handful of times. The J gene is TRBJ1-1, the V gene TRBV11-2; D unresolved. This CDR3 has 13 amino acids. Trimming took 6 bases from V and 0 from J, leaving 8 bases between them. CDR1 SGHAT and CDR2 FQNNGV come from the germline V gene. CDR3 amino acids: CASRNTMNTEAFF. CDR3 DNA: TGTGCCAGCAGAAATACCATGAACACTGAAGCTTTCTTT.

This clonotype was recorded at least ten times. This rearrangement joins TRBV7-2 to TRBJ2-5; D gene ambiguous. Trimming cost V 3 bases and J 7 bases, with 6 bases left between them. There are 11 residues in the CDR3. Looked up from germline, CDR1 is SGHTA and CDR2 is FQGNSA. CDR3 region: CASSFGGTQYF. CDR3 DNA: TGTGCCAGCAGCTTCGGTGGGACCCAGTACTTC.

This clonotype was picked up a small number of times. The chain has TRBV7-9 and TRBJ2-1; tentative D call: TRBD2 (5 bases). In germline, CDR1 is SEHNR, CDR2 FQNEAQ (reference sequence). The CDR3 extends over 16 amino acids. The ends were cut back, 5 bases at V and 3 bases at J, with 17 bases in the middle. CDR3 nucleotides: TGTGCCAGCAGCAAGCCTAGCCCCTATAACTACAATGAGCAGTTCTTC. Protein sequence: CASSKPSPYNYNEQFF.

The J gene is TRBJ2-7, the V gene TRBV7-9; D possibly corresponds to TRBD2 (6 bases). The V and J ends lost 4 bases and 2 bases respectively, with 9 bases between them. The CDR3 runs 13 residues. The germline V gene encodes CDR1 SEHNR and CDR2 FQNEAQ (reference sequence). DNA for the CDR3: TGTGCCAGCAGCTACCGCGGGACCTACGAGCAGTACGTC. Its translation is CASSYRGTYEQYV.

There are many counts of this clonotype. This rearrangement joins TRBV12-3 or TRBV12-4 to TRBJ2-5; D is uncertain. V was clipped by 3 bases and J by 2 bases, with 10 bases between them. The CDR3 is made up of 14 amino acids. CDR3: CASSFNGYQETQYF. The DNA of the CDR3 is TGTGCCAGCAGTTTCAACGGGTATCAAGAGACCCAGTACTTC.

The chain is built from TRBV10-3 and TRBJ2-3, with 7 bases lining up with TRBD1. V lost 3 bases, J lost 4 bases, and 7 bases stayed unmatched. Germline V gene data show CDR1 as ENHRY and CDR2 as SYGVKD. There are 15 residues in the CDR3. The CDR3 is CAISDSRGRADTQYF. CDR3 nucleotides: TGTGCCATCAGTGATTCGAGGGGGCGAGCAGATACGCAGTATTTT.

This clonotype was counted between two and nine times. This sequence joins TRBV12-3 or TRBV12-4 and TRBJ2-7; D is ambiguous. The CDR3 totals 13 residues. V lost 3 bases, J lost 1 base, and 7 bases lay in between. CDR3 residues: CASSFGRSYEQYV. The CDR3 DNA reads TGTGCCAGCAGTTTTGGAAGATCCTACGAGCAGTACGTC.

The chain is built from TRBV20-1 and TRBJ1-4; perhaps TRBD1 as D (5 bases). In germline, CDR1 is DFQATT, CDR2 SNEGSKA (reference sequence). This CDR3 is built from 13 residues. The germline V and J ends were trimmed by 3 bases and 8 bases, with 13 bases remaining between them. In nucleotides, the CDR3 is TGCAGTGCTAGTGGGGGGGGTGGAGAAAAACTGTTTTTT. Translation: CSASGGGGEKLFF.

The gene calls are TRBV3-1 and TRBJ2-7; TRBD2 aligns across 13 bases. Germline loops: CDR1 LGHDT, CDR2 YNNKEL (reference sequence). The CDR3 runs 15 residues. Unmatched junction bases numbered 5, after V lost 5 bases and J lost 4 bases. CDR3 coding DNA: TGTGCCAGCAGCGCCGGGACTAGCGGGATGTACGAGCAGTACTTC. This translates into CASSAGTSGMYEQYF.

The chain combines TRBV12-3 or TRBV12-4 with TRBJ2-5, with D uncertain. This CDR3 contains 14 residues. Deletions cut 6 bases from V and 2 bases from J, with 13 bases between. CDR3 DNA sequence: TGTGCCAGCAGCCCCAAAGTGGAACAAGAGACCCAGTACTTC. Translating it yields CASSPKVEQETQYF.

V is TRBV18 and J is TRBJ2-7; TRBD2 might be the D (5 bases). The CDR3 is 15 residues long. With 3 bases removed from V and 2 bases from J, the gap between germline ends came to 14 bases. The germline V gene encodes CDR1 KGHSH and CDR2 LQKENI. The CDR3 reads CASSPPGNPTYEQYF. CDR3 bases: TGTGCCAGCTCACCCCCGGGAAACCCTACCTACGAGCAGTACTTC.

V usage is TRBV25-1 and J usage is TRBJ2-3; 9 nucleotides align to TRBD2. V gave up 6 bases and J gave up 3 bases; unmatched junction bases: 16. CDR3 length: 18 amino acids. The V gene's germline CDR1 is MGHDK and CDR2 SYGVNS. The CDR3 sequence is CASRGGGERSSVTDTQYF. CDR3 bases: TGTGCCAGCAGGGGCGGGGGGGAACGGTCTTCAGTGACAGATACGCAGTATTTT. Using reference TRBV25-1 and TRBJ2-3 for the parts outside the CDR3, the full variable domain is EADIYQTPRYLVIGTGKKITLECSQTMGHDKMYWYQQDPGMELHLIHYSYGVNSTEKGDLSSESTVSRIRTEHFPLTLESARPSHTSQYLCASRGGGERSSVTDTQYFGPGTRLTVL.

The V gene is TRBV12-3 or TRBV12-4, the J gene TRBJ1-1; 8 bases map to TRBD1. V gave up 3 bases and J gave up 8 bases; unmatched junction bases: 2. The CDR3 is 12 amino acids. CDR3 bases: TGTGCCAGCAGTTTTTGGGACAGGGAAGCTTTCTTT. Translated: CASSFWDREAFF.

This sequence joins TRBV9 and TRBJ2-7; tentatively, D is TRBD2 (6 bases). The CDR3 has 13 amino acids. Trimming removed 0 bases at V and 7 bases at J, with 11 bases between. CDR1 is SGDLS and CDR2 is YYNGEE in the germline V gene. The CDR3 nucleotides read TGTGCCAGCAGCGTAGTCCCGGGGAGGGAGCAGTACTTC. It encodes CASSVVPGREQYF.

In this sample, this clonotype turned up once. V usage is TRBV20-1 and J usage is TRBJ2-7, with 11 bases fitting TRBD1. Germline V gives CDR1 DFQATT, CDR2 SNEGSKA (reference sequence). The CDR3 length is 17 residues. V lost 1 base to trimming and J lost 2 bases; unmatched junction nucleotides: 10. The CDR3 loop is CSARAKWTGGKPYEQYF. CDR3 bases: TGCAGTGCTAGAGCTAAATGGACAGGGGGCAAGCCCTACGAGCAGTACTTC.

The V and J genes are TRBV5-1 and TRBJ2-5, with D possibly called TRBD1 or TRBD2 (5 bases each). CDR1 is SGHRS, CDR2 YFSETQ, per germline. With 0 bases removed from V and 3 bases from J, the gap between germline ends came to 18 bases. This CDR3 spans 17 amino acids. CDR3 in DNA: TGCGCCAGCAGCTTGGTTCGAGGGGCGGTATCGGAAGAGACCCAGTACTTC. Protein: CASSLVRGAVSEETQYF.

This clonotype was counted a few times. The chain links TRBV11-2 to TRBJ2-2, with TRBD2 matching 14 bases. Germline V gene lookup returns CDR1 SGHAT and CDR2 FQNNGV. The CDR3 covers 17 residues. The ends lost 4 bases at V and 5 bases at J; junction bases unmatched: 6. The chain's CDR3 is CASSSGLAGEFTGELFF. The CDR3 bases are TGTGCCAGCAGCTCGGGACTAGCGGGGGAATTTACCGGGGAGCTGTTTTTT. Using reference TRBV11-2 and TRBJ2-2 for the parts outside the CDR3, the full variable domain is EAGVAQSPRYKIIEKRQSVAFWCNPISGHATLYWYQQILGQGPKLLIQFQNNGVVDDSQLPKDRFSAERLKGVDSTLKIQPAKLEDSAVYLCASSSGLAGEFTGELFFGEGSRLTVL.

V is TRBV9 and J is TRBJ1-1, with 7 bases that match TRBD1. The CDR3 spans 15 residues. The germline V gene encodes CDR1 SGDLS and CDR2 YYNGEE. V trimming: 3 bases; J trimming: 0 bases; junction bases outside the gene matches: 5. This chain's CDR3 is CASSETGQMNTEAFF. CDR3 DNA sequence: TGTGCCAGCAGCGAGACGGGACAGATGAACACTGAAGCTTTCTTT.

The chain joins TRBV6-5 to TRBJ1-6, with 9 bases that match TRBD1. Germline V CDR1 and CDR2: MNHEY, SVGAGI. There are 17 residues in the CDR3. Trimming cost V 2 bases and J 10 bases; bases outside gene matches: 12. The CDR3 DNA sequence: TGTGCCAGCAGTTACAATTTGGGAGTAACAGGGGGCTCACCCCTCCACTTT. It yields the protein CASSYNLGVTGGSPLHF.

The chain employs TRBV5-5 and TRBJ2-7, with D uncertain. V lost 3 bases to trimming and J lost 3 bases, with 10 bases between them. CDR3 length: 13 residues. Germline lookup yields CDR1 SGHKS and CDR2 YYEKEE (reference sequence). The CDR3 region is CASSSNPNYEQYF. The CDR3 DNA reads as TGTGCCAGCAGCTCAAACCCCAACTACGAGCAGTACTTC.

The CDR3 loop reads CASSVESGQGLYNEQFF. The CDR3 nucleotides are TGTGCCAGCAGCGTAGAATCGGGACAGGGTCTCTACAATGAGCAGTTCTTC. This chain links TRBV9 with TRBJ2-1; the match to TRBD1 covers 9 bases. V was pared by 0 bases and J by 3 bases, with 7 bases of the junction left unmatched. The CDR3 is 17 amino acids. Germline-derived CDR1 and CDR2 are SGDLS and YYNGEE.

This clonotype was counted many times. The chain couples TRBV12-3 or TRBV12-4 to TRBJ2-1, with TRBD2 as a possible D gene (5 bases). The CDR3 loop spans 12 amino acids. V lost 5 bases and J lost 7, with 9 bases in between. CDR3 amino acids: CASSRTGNEQFF. CDR3 in DNA: TGTGCCAGCAGTAGGACTGGAAATGAGCAGTTCTTC.

This clonotype was observed a handful of times. Here the CDR3 reads CASSYSASGGSYNEQFF. CDR3 sequence (DNA): TGTGCCAGCAGTTACTCGGCCAGCGGGGGGTCCTACAATGAGCAGTTCTTC. This rearrangement joins TRBV6-5 to TRBJ2-1; 9 bases fit TRBD2. The CDR3 has 17 residues. CDR1 is MNHEY and CDR2 is SVGAGI in the germline V gene. V shed 0 bases, J shed 1 base, and the junction held 4 bases outside the gene matches.

This clonotype was detected only once. This CDR3 reads CASPRMAGGPGYEQYF. DNA for the CDR3: TGCGCCAGCCCACGGATGGCGGGAGGGCCCGGATACGAGCAGTACTTC. The rearrangement links TRBV23-1 to TRBJ2-7; 9 positions match TRBD2. Being an ORF, TRBV23-1 has a function that is uncertain. The CDR3 is 16 residues long. V was clipped by 8 bases and J by 4 bases; unmatched bases: 15.

This clonotype appeared a few times. V and J are TRBV28 and TRBJ2-2, with D possibly TRBD1 on 6 matching bases. CDR1 is MDHEN, CDR2 SYDVKM, per germline. Trimming took off 2 bases at V and 4 bases at J, with 11 bases between the two ends. The CDR3 is 15 residues long. The CDR3 nucleotides read TGTGCCAGCAGTTTACTGGGGGCCGGCACCGGGGAGCTGTTTTTT. Encoded protein: CASSLLGAGTGELFF.

This clonotype appeared many times. J is TRBJ2-7 and V is TRBV12-3 or TRBV12-4; no definite D call. V lost 3 bases to trimming and J lost 7 bases, with 13 bases between them. This CDR3 has 13 residues. The DNA of the CDR3 is TGTGCCAGCAGTTTTTCGTCACTTGGTGAGCAGTACTTC. It yields the protein CASSFSSLGEQYF.

V is TRBV12-3 or TRBV12-4 and J is TRBJ2-7; TRBD2 aligns across 14 bases. The CDR3 length is 16 residues. With V trimmed by 7 bases and J by 3 bases, 8 bases remained unmatched. The DNA of the CDR3 is TGTGCCAGCACCCTAGGACTAGCGGGGGGCCACTACGAGCAGTACTTC. It is translated as CASTLGLAGGHYEQYF.

This clonotype has only a few counts. The V gene is TRBV7-3, the J gene TRBJ2-2; D not resolved. The germline V and J ends were trimmed by 1 base and 3 bases, with 6 bases remaining between them. The CDR3 loop spans 14 amino acids. Germline assignment: CDR1 SGHTA and CDR2 FQGTGA. CDR3 nucleotides: TGTGCCAGCAGCTTAATGGGCGACACCGGGGAGCTGTTTTTT. Its protein is CASSLMGDTGELFF.

This clonotype was picked up a small number of times. V usage is TRBV27 and J usage is TRBJ2-7; D remains unclear. V was shortened by 6 bases and J by 7 bases, with 10 bases between the two germline ends. The CDR3 runs to 11 residues. The germline CDR1 and CDR2 sequences are MNHEY and SMNVEV (reference sequence). CDR3 residues: CASSNGLEQYV. The CDR3 coding sequence is TGTGCCAGCAGCAACGGGTTGGAGCAGTACGTC.

The chain carries TRBV18 and TRBJ2-2; D is uncertain. The CDR3 runs 13 residues. The ends were cut back, 1 base at V and 7 bases at J, with 7 bases in the middle. Germline lookup yields CDR1 KGHSH and CDR2 LQKENI. The CDR3 DNA reads TGTGCCAGCTCACCACAAGAAAGCGGGGAGCTGTTTTTT. Its protein is CASSPQESGELFF.

The chain uses TRBV11-3 and TRBJ2-1, with TRBD2 matching over 16 bases. The CDR3 is made up of 17 amino acids. CDR1 and CDR2 (germline): SGHNT, YENEEA. Trimming cost V 0 bases and J 8 bases; bases outside gene matches: 4. The CDR3 bases are TGTGCCAGCAGCTTAGAGGGACTAGCGGGAGGGAGGGATGAGCAGTTCTTC. Translated, it gives CASSLEGLAGGRDEQFF.